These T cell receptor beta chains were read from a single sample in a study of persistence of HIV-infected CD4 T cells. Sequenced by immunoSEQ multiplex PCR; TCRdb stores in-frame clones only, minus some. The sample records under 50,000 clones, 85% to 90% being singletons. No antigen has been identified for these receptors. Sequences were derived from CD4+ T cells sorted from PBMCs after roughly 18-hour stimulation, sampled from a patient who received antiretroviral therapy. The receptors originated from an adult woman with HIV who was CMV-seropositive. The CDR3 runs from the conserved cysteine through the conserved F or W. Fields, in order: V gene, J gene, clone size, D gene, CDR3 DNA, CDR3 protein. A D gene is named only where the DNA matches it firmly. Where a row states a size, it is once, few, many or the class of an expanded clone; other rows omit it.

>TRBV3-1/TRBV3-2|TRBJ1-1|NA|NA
TGTGCCAGCAGAGACGTGAACACTGAAGCTTTCTTT
CASRDVNTEAFF
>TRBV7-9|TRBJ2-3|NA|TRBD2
TGTGCCAGCAGCTTAGGGCTAGCGGCACAAGCCATCCTCACAGATACGCAGTATTTT
CASSLGLAAQAILTDTQYF
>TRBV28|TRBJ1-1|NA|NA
TGTGCCAGCAGTTTAGGGGGGGGCAGGGACACTGAAGCTTTCTTT
CASSLGGGRDTEAFF
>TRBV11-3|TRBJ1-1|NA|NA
TGTGCCAGCAGCTTGGGACAGAACACTGAAGCTTTCTTT
CASSLGQNTEAFF
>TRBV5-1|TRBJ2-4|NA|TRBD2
TGCGCCAGCAGTCCCACTAGCGGGGGGGCCACAGGTGGAAACATTCAGTACTTC
CASSPTSGGATGGNIQYF
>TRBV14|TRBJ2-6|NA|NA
TGTGCCAGCAGCCCCTTGGGCCCCGCTGGGGCCAACGTCCTGACTTTC
CASSPLGPAGANVLTF
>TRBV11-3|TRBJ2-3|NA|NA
TGTGCCAGCAGCTTAGGGTTTGTGGGGGCGGCCACAGATACGCAGTATTTT
CASSLGFVGAATDTQYF
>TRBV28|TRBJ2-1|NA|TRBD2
TGTGCCAGCAGTCCGGGAGGTGGGCGGTTTGGTGAGCAGTTCTTC
CASSPGGGRFGEQFF
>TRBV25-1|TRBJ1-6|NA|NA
TGTGCCAGCAGTGGGGGGCGGAATTCACCCCTCCACTTT
CASSGGRNSPLHF
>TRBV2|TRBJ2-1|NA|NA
TGTGCCAGCAGTGACCCGACCCCAGGCAATGAGCAGTTCTTC
CASSDPTPGNEQFF
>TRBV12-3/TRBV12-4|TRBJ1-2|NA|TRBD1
TGTGCCAGCAGCCCTACAGGGGACGGCTACACCTTC
CASSPTGDGYTF
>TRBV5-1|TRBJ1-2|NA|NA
TGCGCCAGCAGCTTGGCCTCGCAGGTCATCGATGGCTACACCTTC
CASSLASQVIDGYTF
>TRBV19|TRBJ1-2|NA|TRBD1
TGTGCCAGTAGTCTGCGACAGGGAAAGGATGGCTACACCTTC
CASSLRQGKDGYTF
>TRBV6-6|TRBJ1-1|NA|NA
TGTGCCAGCAGCACAGGGAACACTGAAGCTTTCTTT
CASSTGNTEAFF
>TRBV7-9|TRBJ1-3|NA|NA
TGTGCCACCCACGAGGGGGCTGGAAACACCATATATTTT
CATHEGAGNTIYF
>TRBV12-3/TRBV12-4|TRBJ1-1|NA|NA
TGTGCCAGCAGTTTGGGGCAGGGGACTGAAGCTTTCTTT
CASSLGQGTEAFF
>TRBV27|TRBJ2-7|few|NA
TGTGCCAGCAGTCATACCGGGGCCTTTTCCTACGAGCAGTACTTC
CASSHTGAFSYEQYF
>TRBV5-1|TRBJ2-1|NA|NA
TGCGCCAGCAGCTTGGCCGAAAAAGGGGGTCTCTCGCTCTACAATGAGCAGTTCTTC
CASSLAEKGGLSLYNEQFF
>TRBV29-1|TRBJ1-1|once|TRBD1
TGCAGCGTTGTAGCAGGGGGGAACACTGAAGCTTTCTTT
CSVVAGGNTEAFF
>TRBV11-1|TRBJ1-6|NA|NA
TGTGCCAGCAGCTTCGGGGAGAATTCACCCCTCCACTTT
CASSFGENSPLHF
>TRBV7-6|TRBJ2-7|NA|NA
TGTGCCAGCAGCCTATTTAACGGGGGGCGTGAGCAGTACTTC
CASSLFNGGREQYF
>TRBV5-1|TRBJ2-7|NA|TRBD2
TGCGCCAGCAGCTTGGCCTTGACTAGCGCCCTCTACGAGCAGTACTTC
CASSLALTSALYEQYF